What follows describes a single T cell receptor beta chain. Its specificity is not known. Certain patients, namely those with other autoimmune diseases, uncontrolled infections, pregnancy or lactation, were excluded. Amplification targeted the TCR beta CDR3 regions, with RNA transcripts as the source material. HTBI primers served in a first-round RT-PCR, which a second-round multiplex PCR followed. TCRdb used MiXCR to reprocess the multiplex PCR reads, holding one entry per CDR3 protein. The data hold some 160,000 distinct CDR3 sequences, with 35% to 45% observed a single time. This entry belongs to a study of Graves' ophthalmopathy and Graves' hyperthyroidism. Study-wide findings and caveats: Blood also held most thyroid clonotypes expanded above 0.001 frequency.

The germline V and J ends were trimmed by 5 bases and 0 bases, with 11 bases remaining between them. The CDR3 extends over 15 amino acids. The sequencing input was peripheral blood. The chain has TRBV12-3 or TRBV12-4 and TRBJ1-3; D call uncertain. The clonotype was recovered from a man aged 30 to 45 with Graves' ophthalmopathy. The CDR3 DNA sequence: TGTGCCAGCAGTCCCCTGGACGGCTCTGGAAACACCATATATTTT. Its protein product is CASSPLDGSGNTIYF.